The 31 T cell receptor beta chains in this list originate from one sample, sequenced in a study of T cell responses to AZD1222 COVID-19 vaccine (dated by TCRdb to the early 2020s). The meaning of the sample's time point label: baseline before first vaccination. Read against the paper, the sample's treatment or condition label means: meningococcal conjugate vaccine given as trial control. Library method: the immunoSEQ multiplex PCR assay. Sourced from immuneACCESS, this table was stored by TCRdb with only in-frame sequences that have V and J called. A share of the clones is absent; for the studies checked, an unresolved V gene accounts for under half, and the remainder has no known explanation. The sample has 65,000 to 95,000 clones on record, roughly nine tenths of them singletons. Together, the top ten hold about 7.1% of the sample. This sample comprised peripheral blood, obtained on day 0 of MenACWY control vaccination. The receptors come from an adult in good health.

This chain connects TRBV6-6 to TRBJ2-5; 7 bases align to TRBD2. Germline trimming cut 7 bases from V and 3 bases from J; bases unmatched to any gene: 8. The CDR3 runs to 14 residues. Germline assignment: CDR1 MNHNY and CDR2 SVGAGI (reference sequence). Written as DNA, the CDR3 is TGTGCCAGCACGGTGGGAGGGCCTGAAGAGACCCAGTACTTC. It codes for CASTVGGPEETQYF.

Points on this clone: This CDR3 is also generated by other DNA sequences in the sample. The chain recombines TRBV2 with TRBJ2-3, with 7 bases lining up with TRBD2. Trimming took 1 base from V and 6 from J; bases not matched to a gene: 4. This CDR3 is built from 14 residues. Germline V gives CDR1 SNHLY, CDR2 FYNNEI. Here the CDR3 DNA reads TGTGCCAGCAGTGAAGGACTAGCAACCGATACGCAGTATTTT. It is translated as CASSEGLATDTQYF.

The chain links TRBV30 to TRBJ1-2, with no clear D. Germline V lookup: CDR1 GTSNPN, CDR2 SVGIG (reference sequence). This CDR3 contains 13 residues. V lost 1 base to trimming and J lost 5 bases, with 11 bases between them. As DNA, the CDR3 is TGTGCCTGGAGTGCGGGCGGAGGGTATGGCTACACCTTC. Translating gives CAWSAGGGYGYTF.

This chain connects TRBV7-2 to TRBJ2-5; 7 bases map to TRBD2. In germline, CDR1 is SGHTA, CDR2 FQGNSA. V trimming: 3 bases; J trimming: 3 bases; junction bases outside the gene matches: 1. This CDR3 spans 13 amino acids. CDR3 nucleotide sequence: TGTGCCAGCAGCTTCCGGGGGGAAGAGACCCAGTACTTC. Translated, it gives CASSFRGEETQYF.

The chain couples TRBV6-5 to TRBJ1-4; weak D call: TRBD1 (5 bases). Germline CDR1 MNHEY, CDR2 SVGAGI. The germline V and J ends were trimmed by 2 bases and 1 base, with 5 bases remaining between them. CDR3 length: 14 residues. CDR3 amino acids: CASSYDRTNEKLFF. The CDR3 DNA is TGTGCCAGCAGTTACGACAGAACTAATGAAAAACTGTTTTTT.

In this sample, this clone turned up once. The V call is TRBV6-7, the J call TRBJ2-1, with a weak D call TRBD2 (7 bases). TRBV6-7 is noted as an ORF with a role that remains uncertain. The V gene lost 5 bases and the J gene lost 5 bases, with 22 bases spanning the gap. This CDR3 comprises 17 residues. CDR3 sequence (DNA): TGTGCCAGCAGTAGCCCCTTTGCGGGGGCTCCCCACAATGAGCAGTTCTTC. Amino acid sequence: CASSSPFAGAPHNEQFF.

This chain connects TRBV12-3 or TRBV12-4 to TRBJ2-1; 10 bases fit TRBD2. The ends lost 8 bases at V and 3 bases at J; junction bases unmatched: 1. This CDR3 contains 13 residues. CDR3 nucleotides: TGTGCCAGCCTAGCGGGGGTCTACAATGAGCAGTTCTTC. Translated, it gives CASLAGVYNEQFF.

The rearrangement links TRBV14 to TRBJ1-2; tentatively, D is TRBD1 (5 bases). The CDR3 runs to 14 residues. V dropped 2 bases and J dropped 1 base, with 8 bases sitting between them. Per germline, CDR1 SGHDN and CDR2 FVKESK. For the CDR3, the DNA is TGTGCCAGCAGCCAACAGGGAGTTAACTATGGCTACACCTTC. Encoded protein: CASSQQGVNYGYTF.

In its sample, this clone was seen once. The rearrangement uses TRBV6-5 and TRBJ1-2, with D possibly matching TRBD1 (6 bases). Trimming cost V 2 bases and J 7 bases, with 17 bases left between them. This CDR3 has 15 amino acids. The V gene's germline CDR1 is MNHEY and CDR2 SVGAGI. The CDR3, as DNA: TGTGCCAGCAGTTACAACGGACAGACAAGGGCTGGCTACACCTTC. This codes for CASSYNGQTRAGYTF.

The gene calls are TRBV9 and TRBJ1-6; TRBD1 is a possible D gene (5 bases). The CDR3 loop spans 16 amino acids. Trimming cost V 3 bases and J 5 bases, with 15 bases left between them. CDR1 is SGDLS and CDR2 is YYNGEE in the germline V gene. DNA for the CDR3: TGTGCCAGCAGCGGGGCTGAAAGGGGCAATAATTCACCCCTCCACTTT. Translating it yields CASSGAERGNNSPLHF.

The chain recombines TRBV11-2 with TRBJ1-4; D remains ambiguous. Germline values: CDR1 SGHAT, CDR2 FQNNGV. The CDR3 totals 15 residues. Trimming took off 3 bases at V and 5 bases at J, with 13 bases between the two ends. The chain's CDR3 is CASSLRTETNEKLFF. Here the CDR3 DNA reads TGTGCCAGCAGCTTGCGGACGGAAACAAATGAAAAACTGTTTTTT.

CDR3 sequence (DNA): TGTGCCAGCTCACCACCCGGCAGGGTGTGGAAGACCCAGTACTTC. This translates into CASSPPGRVWKTQYF. The chain joins TRBV18 to TRBJ2-5, with a possible D match to TRBD1 (5 bases). Germline CDR1 and CDR2: KGHSH and LQKENI. V shed 0 bases and J shed 6 bases, with 14 bases lying between them. CDR3 length: 15 amino acids.

CDR3 DNA: TGTGCCAGCAGCCAGACCGGGACAGAGCCCTACGAGCAGTACTTC. Protein: CASSQTGTEPYEQYF. The chain uses TRBV5-5 and TRBJ2-7, with 7 bases lining up with TRBD1. The CDR3 totals 15 residues. Germline-derived CDR1 and CDR2 are SGHKS and YYEKEE (reference sequence). V gave up 4 bases and J gave up 2 bases; unmatched junction bases: 9. The complete variable domain, with remaining parts taken from reference TRBV5-5 and TRBJ2-7, reads DAGVTQSPTHLIKTRGQQVTLRCSPISGHKSVSWYQQVLGQGPQFIFQYYEKEERGRGNFPDRFSARQFPNYSSELNVNALLLGDSALYLCASSQTGTEPYEQYFGPGTRLTVT.

This clone was seen only a few times. The rearrangement links TRBV20-1 to TRBJ2-5; D possibly uses TRBD1 or TRBD2 (5 bases each). This CDR3 comprises 11 residues. V was cut by 6 bases and J by 4 bases, with 9 bases left in between. CDR1 and CDR2 (germline): DFQATT, SNEGSKA (reference sequence). In nucleotides, the CDR3 is TGCAGTGCAGGGACGGGAGAGACCCAGTACTTC. Residues: CSAGTGETQYF.

The chain joins TRBV24-1 to TRBJ2-1, with 12 bases identical to TRBD2. Germline CDR1 and CDR2: KGHDR and SFDVKD. After removal of 4 bases from V and 7 bases from J, the junction contained 7 bases not matched to a gene. This CDR3 contains 16 residues. CDR3 DNA sequence: TGTGCCACCAGTGACCCCCTAGCGGGAGGGAGTAATGAGCAGTTCTTC. Its translation is CATSDPLAGGSNEQFF.

The rearrangement uses TRBV29-1 and TRBJ2-7; 8 bases match TRBD1. This CDR3 comprises 13 residues. Germline lookup yields CDR1 SQVTM and CDR2 ANQGSEA. Trimming at V came to 7 bases and at J to 6 bases, leaving 11 bases not matched to a gene. CDR3: CSAHQGAVGEQYF. CDR3 nucleotides: TGCAGCGCCCACCAGGGGGCGGTCGGCGAGCAGTACTTC.

The CDR3 here is CSASLGLPQETQYF. The CDR3, as DNA: TGCAGTGCTAGTTTGGGACTGCCTCAGGAGACGCAGTATTTT. This chain joins TRBV20-1 and TRBJ2-3, with a tentative D call TRBD2 (6 bases). The CDR3 covers 14 residues. V was cut by 3 bases and J by 9 bases, with 19 bases left in between. Looked up from germline, CDR1 is DFQATT and CDR2 is SNEGSKA (reference sequence).

J is TRBJ2-1 and V is TRBV7-8; D is unclear. The CDR3 consists of 13 residues. Germline assignment: CDR1 SGHVS and CDR2 FQNEAQ. Deletions cut 1 base from V and 9 bases from J, with 10 bases between. As DNA, the CDR3 is TGTGCCAGCAGCTTAGAGTTAGGAGCTGAGCAGTTCTTC. Translated: CASSLELGAEQFF.

This chain links TRBV28 with TRBJ2-4, with unresolved D. Per germline, CDR1 MDHEN and CDR2 SYDVKM. Deletions cut 5 bases from V and 0 bases from J, with 11 bases between. The CDR3 totals 15 residues. DNA of the CDR3: TGTGCCAGCAGTCAATTAGCCCTAGCCAAAAACATTCAGTACTTC. The encoded protein is CASSQLALAKNIQYF.

The chain has TRBV18 and TRBJ1-4, with D possibly matching TRBD1 (5 bases). The CDR3 covers 15 residues. Per germline, CDR1 KGHSH and CDR2 LQKENI. V dropped 3 bases and J dropped 0 bases, with 8 bases sitting between them. In DNA, the CDR3 is TGTGCCAGCTCACCCCGAGGGGCAACTAATGAAAAACTGTTTTTT. Amino acids: CASSPRGATNEKLFF.

The J gene is TRBJ2-1, the V gene TRBV28; 10 bases fit TRBD2. The germline CDR1 and CDR2 sequences are MDHEN and SYDVKM. The length of the CDR3 is 19 residues. V lost 1 base and J lost 5; bases outside the gene matches: 14. In DNA, the CDR3 is TGTGCCAGCAGTTTATTCCTTCTAGCGGGAGCGGAGTGGAACAATGAGCAGTTCTTC. It specifies CASSLFLLAGAEWNNEQFF.

V usage is TRBV28 and J usage is TRBJ1-6; D might be TRBD1 (6 bases). The germline V and J ends were trimmed by 6 bases and 8 bases, with 14 bases remaining between them. The CDR3 is made up of 14 amino acids. Germline-derived CDR1 and CDR2 are MDHEN and SYDVKM. CDR3 DNA: TGTGCCAGCAGGTTGCCCGGGGGCGATTCACCCCTCCACTTT. Protein: CASRLPGGDSPLHF.

V is TRBV7-2 and J is TRBJ1-5; D is perhaps TRBD1 (5 bases). Germline values: CDR1 SGHTA, CDR2 FQGNSA. The CDR3 loop spans 15 amino acids. The ends were cut back, 1 base at V and 0 bases at J, with 7 bases in the middle. CDR3 coding DNA: TGTGCCAGCAGCTTAGTAGGGGATAGCAATCAGCCCCAGCATTTT. It yields the protein CASSLVGDSNQPQHF.

This clone was seen only once. The chain couples TRBV6-2 or TRBV6-3 to TRBJ2-7; no clear D. V shed 5 bases and J shed 2 bases, with 4 bases lying between them. The CDR3 loop spans 11 amino acids. Germline-derived CDR1 and CDR2 are MNHEY and SVGEGT. The DNA of the CDR3 is TGTGCCAGCAGTGCTACCTACGAGCAGTACTTC. Amino acid sequence: CASSATYEQYF.

The rearrangement joins TRBV2 to TRBJ2-5; 9 bases match TRBD1. The CDR3 is made up of 14 amino acids. V gave up 7 bases and J gave up 4 bases; unmatched junction bases: 7. Germline CDR1 reads SNHLY; CDR2 reads FYNNEI. CDR3 in amino acids: CASKGGTGPETQYF. In nucleotides, the CDR3 is TGTGCCAGCAAGGGGGGGACAGGGCCAGAGACCCAGTACTTC.

The gene calls are TRBV6-2 or TRBV6-3 and TRBJ1-6; D is uncertain. CDR1 and CDR2 from the germline V gene are MNHEY and SVGEGT. The V gene lost 5 bases and the J gene lost 9 bases, with 14 bases spanning the gap. The CDR3 extends over 14 amino acids. CDR3 coding DNA: TGTGCCAGCAGTGGACCGGCCGATGGTTCACCCCTCCACTTT. It yields the protein CASSGPADGSPLHF.

The chain recombines TRBV7-2 with TRBJ2-7, with 12 positions matching TRBD2. The CDR3 is 17 residues long. V lost 5 bases, J lost 0 bases, and 8 bases stayed unmatched. CDR1 is SGHTA, CDR2 FQGNSA, per germline. The CDR3 nucleotides read TGTGCCAGCAGCAGAGGGACTAGCGGGCGTAGCTCCTACGAGCAGTACTTC. The encoded protein is CASSRGTSGRSSYEQYF. The variable domain in full, completed from reference TRBV7-2 and TRBJ2-7, reads GAGVSQSPSNKVTEKGKDVELRCDPISGHTALYWYRQSLGQGLEFLIYFQGNSAPDKSGLPSDRFSAERTGGSVSTLTIQRTQQEDSAVYLCASSRGTSGRSSYEQYFGPGTRLTVT.

The rearrangement joins TRBV4-3 to TRBJ1-6; the D gene is possibly TRBD1 (5 bases). Trimming removed 2 bases from V and 8 bases from J, with 16 bases in between. Germline V gene data show CDR1 as LGHNA and CDR2 as YSLEER. The CDR3 has 16 residues. The CDR3 DNA is TGCGCCAGCAGCCAATTGGCGGGGGGTTTTGATTCACCCCTCCACTTT. It specifies CASSQLAGGFDSPLHF.

CDR3 bases: TGTGCCAGCACCCAAGGCGGGGCCCTCTCTAACTATGGCTACACCTTC. The encoded protein is CASTQGGALSNYGYTF. This chain links TRBV28 with TRBJ1-2; D possibly corresponds to TRBD1 (5 bases). Germline CDR1 and CDR2: MDHEN and SYDVKM. Trimming removed 7 bases from V and 0 bases from J, with 18 bases in between. This CDR3 contains 16 residues.

The V call is TRBV25-1, the J call TRBJ2-7; 8 bases align to TRBD2. The CDR3 spans 15 residues. The ends lost 0 bases at V and 4 bases at J; junction bases unmatched: 5. Germline lookup yields CDR1 MGHDK and CDR2 SYGVNS. The CDR3 reads CASSEYRGGGYEQYF. CDR3 in DNA: TGTGCCAGCAGTGAATATCGGGGGGGCGGTTACGAGCAGTACTTC.

The chain uses TRBV19 and TRBJ2-2; 7 bases agree with TRBD1. The trim removed 4 bases at V and 0 bases at J, leaving 5 bases unmatched. There are 16 residues in the CDR3. Germline V gives CDR1 LNHDA, CDR2 SQIVND (reference sequence). CDR3 loop: CASSTRRGTNTGELFF. The CDR3 region has the DNA TGTGCCAGTAGTACCCGCAGGGGGACGAACACCGGGGAGCTGTTTTTT.